Below, 32 T cell receptor beta chains from the same sample are listed, as sequenced in a study of technical replicates of blood from a few donors. Profiled with immunoSEQ multiplex PCR; TCRdb holds only in-frame clones, not every one. The sample has around 72,000 clones, 91% seen once. The sequenced material came from PBMCs. The receptor source for this set is a human donor in good health. Some clones in this sample may be carry-over from other donors' samples.

The V and J genes are TRBV15 and TRBJ2-4; TRBD1 matches 7 bases. This CDR3 comprises 12 residues. In germline, CDR1 is LNHNV, CDR2 YYDKDF (reference sequence). V trimming: 9 bases; J trimming: 3 bases; junction bases outside the gene matches: 2. In DNA form, the CDR3 reads TGTGCCACGACAGGGATCAAAAACATTCAGTACTTC. Its protein product is CATTGIKNIQYF.

The V gene is TRBV5-1, the J gene TRBJ2-2; D unresolved. Between the trimmed V and J ends, which lost 1 base and 3 bases, there was a span of 7 bases. This CDR3 comprises 14 residues. Germline V gene data show CDR1 as SGHRS and CDR2 as YFSETQ. CDR3 in DNA: TGCGCCAGCAGCTTGACAGTAGACACCGGGGAGCTGTTTTTT. This sequence encodes CASSLTVDTGELFF.

V is TRBV10-3 and J is TRBJ2-7, with 9 bases that match TRBD1. Looked up from germline, CDR1 is ENHRY and CDR2 is SYGVKD. V was pared by 10 bases and J by 3 bases, with 4 bases of the junction left unmatched. CDR3 length: 12 residues. The CDR3 loop is CATMDRGYEQYF. As DNA, the CDR3 is TGTGCCACAATGGACAGGGGCTACGAGCAGTACTTC.

This rearrangement joins TRBV18 to TRBJ1-6; 7 nucleotides match TRBD1. Trimming at V came to 4 bases and at J to 6 bases, leaving 6 bases not matched to a gene. Looked up from germline, CDR1 is KGHSH and CDR2 is LQKENI. The CDR3 runs to 15 residues. The CDR3 sequence is CASSQAGTANSPLHF. The CDR3 DNA is TGTGCCAGCTCACAAGCCGGGACAGCTAATTCACCCCTCCACTTT.

The rearrangement uses TRBV4-2 and TRBJ1-6; 7 nucleotides line up with TRBD1. The J segment lost 6 bases and the V segment lost 3 bases, leaving 5 bases of the junction unmatched. CDR3 length: 15 residues. Germline lookup yields CDR1 LGHNA and CDR2 YNFKEQ. The CDR3 protein is CASSHADRANSPLHF. CDR3 in DNA: TGTGCCAGCAGCCATGCTGACAGGGCTAATTCACCCCTCCACTTT.

The V gene is TRBV5-8, the J gene TRBJ1-2; 9 positions agree with TRBD1. V was pared by 0 bases and J by 13 bases, with 10 bases of the junction left unmatched. This CDR3 comprises 14 residues. From germline, CDR1 is SGHTS and CDR2 YDEGEE. In DNA, the CDR3 is TGTGCCAGCAGCTTGGCAACCGGGACAGGGATATTCACCTTC. This gives the protein CASSLATGTGIFTF.

The V and J genes are TRBV7-8 and TRBJ1-1; 12 positions agree with TRBD1. CDR3 size: 16 residues. The ends lost 4 bases at V and 3 bases at J; junction bases unmatched: 6. Germline lookup yields CDR1 SGHVS and CDR2 FQNEAQ. CDR3 residues: CASSYLGQGAHTEAFF. Here the CDR3 DNA reads TGTGCCAGCAGCTATTTGGGACAGGGGGCGCACACTGAAGCTTTCTTT.

The chain employs TRBV18 and TRBJ2-3, with D possibly TRBD1 on 6 matching bases. The CDR3 covers 14 residues. In germline, CDR1 is KGHSH, CDR2 LQKENI. V was trimmed by 2 bases and J by 6 bases, leaving 12 bases between them. The CDR3, as DNA: TGTGCCAGCTCACCAACAGGGTCTCTCGATACGCAGTATTTT. It yields the protein CASSPTGSLDTQYF.

The J gene is TRBJ1-2, the V gene TRBV7-2; 7 nucleotides agree with TRBD1. The length of the CDR3 is 13 residues. Trimming took 3 bases from V and 7 from J; bases not matched to a gene: 5. CDR1 SGHTA and CDR2 FQGNSA come from the germline V gene. The CDR3 DNA is TGTGCCAGCAGCTTGACAGGGTCTTCTGGCTACACCTTC. It specifies CASSLTGSSGYTF.

The V gene is TRBV19, the J gene TRBJ2-2; 12 bases are a match to TRBD1. V shed 6 bases and J 5 bases; nucleotides not matched to a gene: 10. The CDR3 runs 17 residues. Germline assignment: CDR1 LNHDA and CDR2 SQIVND (reference sequence). CDR3 sequence: CASRGQGAFSGTGELFF. In DNA, the CDR3 is TGTGCCAGTAGGGGACAGGGGGCCTTTTCTGGAACCGGGGAGCTGTTTTTT.

The rearrangement uses TRBV6-1 and TRBJ2-5; D may be TRBD2 (5 bases). The germline V and J ends were trimmed by 6 bases and 0 bases, with 14 bases remaining between them. Germline V gene sequence: CDR1 MNHNS, CDR2 SASEGT. CDR3 length: 15 amino acids. The CDR3 is CASRPTTGYQETQYF. CDR3 DNA sequence: TGTGCCAGCAGACCGACGACGGGGTACCAAGAGACCCAGTACTTC.

This clone was seen once. This chain joins TRBV27 and TRBJ2-3, with 9 bases matching TRBD1. The germline V gene has CDR1 MNHEY and CDR2 SMNVEV (reference sequence). Trimming removed 8 bases from V and 6 bases from J; junction bases left unmatched: 6. The CDR3 extends over 13 amino acids. CDR3 residues: CASRDRGADTQYF. For the CDR3, the DNA is TGTGCCAGCCGAGACAGGGGGGCCGATACGCAGTATTTT.

The rearrangement joins TRBV7-7 to TRBJ2-5; unclear D gene. Germline loops: CDR1 SSHAT, CDR2 FNYEAQ (reference sequence). V lost 6 bases and J 5 bases, leaving 13 bases between the germline ends. CDR3 size: 13 residues. CDR3: CASSYNLRETQYF. The CDR3 bases are TGTGCCAGCAGTTATAATCTGAGGGAGACCCAGTACTTC.

This clone appeared once. This chain links TRBV7-8 with TRBJ2-5, with TRBD1 matching over 9 bases. Trimming took 5 bases from V and 5 from J; bases not matched to a gene: 6. CDR1 is SGHVS, CDR2 FQNEAQ, per germline. The CDR3 runs 14 residues. CDR3 loop: CASSIRDRAETQYF. The CDR3 DNA follows: TGTGCCAGCAGCATACGGGACAGGGCGGAGACCCAGTACTTC.

This chain connects TRBV18 to TRBJ2-7, with TRBD2 identical over 12 bases. CDR3 length equals 14 residues. Trimming removed 3 bases from V and 4 bases from J; junction bases left unmatched: 1. Germline-derived CDR1 and CDR2 are KGHSH and LQKENI. The CDR3 region is CASSPTSGSYEQYF. The CDR3 DNA reads TGTGCCAGCTCACCGACTAGCGGGAGTTACGAGCAGTACTTC.

CDR3 nucleotide sequence: TGCGCCAGCAGCCAACTACAGGGATCCTCCTACGAGCAGTACTTC. This translates into CASSQLQGSSYEQYF. The genes are TRBV4-1 and TRBJ2-7; maybe TRBD1 (6 bases). This CDR3 spans 15 amino acids. Germline values: CDR1 MGHRA, CDR2 YSYEKL. Trimming cost V 2 bases and J 0 bases, with 11 bases left between them.

The J gene is TRBJ2-7, the V gene TRBV19; no clear D. V gave up 4 bases and J gave up 0 bases, with 13 bases separating them. CDR1 and CDR2 from the germline V gene are LNHDA and SQIVND (reference sequence). CDR3 length: 15 amino acids. The CDR3 DNA is TGTGCCAGTAGTACGGTAGCTGAAGGCTCCTACGAGCAGTACTTC. This translates into CASSTVAEGSYEQYF.

This sequence joins TRBV14 and TRBJ1-1; D is undetermined. From germline, CDR1 is SGHDN and CDR2 FVKESK. V was clipped by 4 bases and J by 4 bases, with 10 bases between them. The CDR3 consists of 13 residues. The CDR3 spells CASSRSGFTEAFF. The DNA for the CDR3 is TGTGCCAGCAGCCGTTCGGGGTTCACTGAAGCTTTCTTT.

The gene calls are TRBV15 and TRBJ1-1, with TRBD1 matching 7 bases. V shed 1 base, J shed 0 bases, and the junction held 5 bases outside the gene matches. Looked up from germline, CDR1 is LNHNV and CDR2 is YYDKDF (reference sequence). The CDR3 runs to 16 residues. CDR3 DNA: TGTGCCACCAGCAGAGGGGACAGTCAATTGAACACTGAAGCTTTCTTT. Translating it yields CATSRGDSQLNTEAFF.

The gene calls are TRBV4-3 and TRBJ1-3; no clear D. The ends were cut back, 0 bases at V and 0 bases at J, with 9 bases in the middle. This CDR3 region has 16 residues. CDR1 LGHNA and CDR2 YSLEER come from the germline V gene. The CDR3 sequence: CASSQDYGISGNTIYF. CDR3 nucleotide sequence: TGCGCCAGCAGCCAAGATTACGGGATCTCTGGAAACACCATATATTTT.

The rearrangement joins TRBV7-8 to TRBJ1-6; D might be TRBD1 (6 bases). The CDR3 is 20 residues long. Germline values: CDR1 SGHVS, CDR2 FQNEAQ. Trimming left V 2 bases short and J 1 base short, with 21 bases between. CDR3 in amino acids: CASSLTADGTPRSYNSPLHF. Written as DNA, the CDR3 is TGTGCCAGCAGCTTAACGGCCGATGGGACACCGAGGTCCTATAATTCACCCCTCCACTTT.

The chain uses TRBV19 and TRBJ1-5; D is undetermined. Germline V lookup: CDR1 LNHDA, CDR2 SQIVND (reference sequence). Trimming cost V 3 bases and J 0 bases, with 12 bases left between them. The CDR3 is made up of 16 amino acids. The CDR3 DNA reads as TGTGCCAGTAGTATCCACGGGGTCGATAGCAATCAGCCCCAGCATTTT. Its protein is CASSIHGVDSNQPQHF.

This clone was detected once. This rearrangement joins TRBV7-3 to TRBJ2-5; the D gene is possibly TRBD1 (6 bases). Germline values: CDR1 SGHTA, CDR2 FQGTGA. Trimming left V 11 bases short and J 2 bases short, with 24 bases between. This CDR3 contains 16 residues. The CDR3 here is CAYTGKGLATQETQYF. In DNA form, the CDR3 reads TGTGCCTACACAGGGAAGGGCCTCGCTACTCAAGAGACCCAGTACTTC.

The gene calls are TRBV9 and TRBJ2-3; TRBD2 agrees at 10 bases. Germline V gene data show CDR1 as SGDLS and CDR2 as YYNGEE. Unmatched junction bases numbered 7, after V lost 5 bases and J lost 1 base. The CDR3 has 16 amino acids. In nucleotides, the CDR3 is TGTGCCAGCAGTGTAACCGGGACTAGCGGCACAGATACGCAGTATTTT. It yields the protein CASSVTGTSGTDTQYF.

The chain couples TRBV6-5 to TRBJ2-7; 8 bases align to TRBD1. The J segment lost 4 bases and the V segment lost 5 bases, leaving 10 bases of the junction unmatched. CDR1 and CDR2 from the germline V gene are MNHEY and SVGAGI. The CDR3 sequence is 15 residues long. This CDR3 is CASSGQGSSVYEQYF. Here the CDR3 DNA reads TGTGCCAGCAGTGGACAGGGTTCTAGCGTGTACGAGCAGTACTTC.

The chain uses TRBV14 and TRBJ2-5, with 7 bases matching TRBD2. Germline CDR1 and CDR2: SGHDN and FVKESK. V was clipped by 1 base and J by 5 bases; unmatched bases: 7. The CDR3 has 15 residues. DNA for the CDR3: TGTGCCAGCAGCCAAGCGGCGGGGGTCTGGGAGACCCAGTACTTC. This gives the protein CASSQAAGVWETQYF.

This chain joins TRBV2 and TRBJ1-6; no firm D call. Per the germline V gene, CDR1 is SNHLY and CDR2 is FYNNEI. The CDR3 runs to 18 residues. V was cut by 5 bases and J by 1 base, with 18 bases left in between. CDR3 DNA: TGTGCCAGCAGTACCCGGGGAGAGTTAGCATCCTATAATTCACCCCTCCACTTT. Amino acids: CASSTRGELASYNSPLHF.

V usage is TRBV21-1 and J usage is TRBJ1-3. TRBV21-1 is a pseudogene locus. This CDR3 has 16 amino acids. CDR3 region: CASSKGRAGRRNTIYF. CDR3 nucleotide sequence: TGTGCCAGCAGCAAAGGGAGGGCAGGGCGCCGAAACACCATATATTTT.

The chain carries TRBV4-1 and TRBJ1-2; D is ambiguous. Germline CDR1 reads MGHRA; CDR2 reads YSYEKL. The CDR3 has 15 residues. V was trimmed by 3 bases and J by 5 bases, leaving 16 bases between them. The CDR3 DNA reads as TGCGCCAGCAGCCACCGGGAGGTGGGCCCTTATGGCTACACCTTC. Amino acid sequence: CASSHREVGPYGYTF.

The V gene is TRBV18, the J gene TRBJ2-7; 7 nucleotides line up with TRBD1. Trimming cost V 3 bases and J 9 bases; bases outside gene matches: 17. CDR3 length: 16 amino acids. Germline CDR1 reads KGHSH; CDR2 reads LQKENI. The CDR3 DNA follows: TGTGCCAGCTCACCGCAGACAGGGCAGGCCAATATTGGGCAGTACTTC. Protein product: CASSPQTGQANIGQYF.

V is TRBV9 and J is TRBJ2-3; D is unclear. Germline CDR1 reads SGDLS; CDR2 reads YYNGEE. The CDR3 is made up of 15 amino acids. V gave up 0 bases and J gave up 3 bases, with 11 bases separating them. CDR3 region: CASSVVAGITDTQYF. CDR3 nucleotide sequence: TGTGCCAGCAGCGTAGTAGCCGGTATTACAGATACGCAGTATTTT.

V gene TRBV10-3 combines with J gene TRBJ1-1; possibly TRBD1 for D (5 bases). This CDR3 region has 12 residues. V gave up 4 bases and J gave up 5 bases, with 8 bases separating them. Germline CDR1 is ENHRY and CDR2 is SYGVKD. The CDR3 DNA is TGTGCCATCAGTGCTGGGGGGACTGAAGCTTTCTTT. Its translation is CAISAGGTEAFF.